This T cell receptor (beta chain) was captured by sequencing in a study of T cell responses to AZD1222 COVID-19 vaccine. For this clone: Its antigen is as yet unknown.

Second-dose schedules of about 4 or about 12 weeks were combined. Broader study findings: Breadth and depth of Spike-specific TCRs rose after two AZD1222 doses.

Measured with immunoSEQ multiplex PCR; TCRdb has only the in-frame clones, and not every one. Of around 120,000 clones in the sample, approximately 90% are singletons; the top ten hold around 7.1%. The CDR3 has 14 amino acids. The germline CDR1 and CDR2 sequences are SGHNT and YYREEE (reference sequence). Trimming shortened V by 5 bases and J by 7 bases, and 19 bases separated the two germline ends. The chain carries TRBV5-4 and TRBJ2-7; possible D gene TRBD1, 5 bases. The material was peripheral blood, obtained 28 days after the second AZD1222 dose. The TCR comes from an adult who received the AZD1222 COVID-19 vaccine. CDR3 sequence (DNA): TGTGCCAGCAGTCTGAGGCAGGGTTTTGGGGAGCAGTACTTC. Its protein product is CASSLRQGFGEQYF.